This record concerns one T cell receptor beta chain sequence. Antigen unknown. This sample stems from a study of T cells in tumors after PD-1 blockade. For the study at large: Treatment was either pembrolizumab 200 mg every 3 weeks or cemiplimab 350 mg every 2 weeks. Mean per blood sample: 95,000 to 130,000 templates (about 24,000-290,000), some 36,000 unique clonotypes.

This CDR3 is built from 14 residues. CDR1 LGHDT and CDR2 YNNKEL come from the germline V gene (reference sequence). The germline V and J ends were trimmed by 1 base and 0 bases, with 4 bases remaining between them. Overall study results and limits: Some novel exhausted tumor clones appeared in pre-treatment blood, suggesting peripheral recruitment.

The method was immunoSEQ multiplex PCR; TCRdb's version includes in-frame clones alone and lacks a portion of them. The data contain 60,000 or so clones, roughly 77% of them singletons. Tumor or blood genomic DNA was sequenced, with inputs of about 616 ng to 6,004 ng. The TCR sequence derives from a human donor with basal cell carcinoma. V is TRBV3-1 (or the pseudogene TRBV3-2) and J is TRBJ1-5, with D unresolved. This material consisted of PBMCs, taken before anti-PD-1 treatment. The CDR3, as DNA: TGTGCCAGCAGCCAAGTGGGTAGCAATCAGCCCCAGCATTTT. It is translated as CASSQVGSNQPQHF.